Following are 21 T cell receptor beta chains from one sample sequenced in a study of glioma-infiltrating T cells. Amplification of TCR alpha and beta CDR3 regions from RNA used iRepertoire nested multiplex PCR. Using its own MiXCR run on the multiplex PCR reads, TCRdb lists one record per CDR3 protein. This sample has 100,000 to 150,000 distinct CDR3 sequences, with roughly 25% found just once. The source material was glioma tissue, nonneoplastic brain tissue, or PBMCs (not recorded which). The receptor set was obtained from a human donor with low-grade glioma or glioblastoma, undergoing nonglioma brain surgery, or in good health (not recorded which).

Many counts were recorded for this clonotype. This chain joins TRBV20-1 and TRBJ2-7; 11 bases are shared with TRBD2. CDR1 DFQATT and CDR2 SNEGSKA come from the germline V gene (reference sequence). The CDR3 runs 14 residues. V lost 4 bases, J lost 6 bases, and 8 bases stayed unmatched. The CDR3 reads CSAITSGRLGEQYF. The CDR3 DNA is TGCAGTGCTATAACTAGCGGGAGATTGGGCGAGCAGTACTTC.

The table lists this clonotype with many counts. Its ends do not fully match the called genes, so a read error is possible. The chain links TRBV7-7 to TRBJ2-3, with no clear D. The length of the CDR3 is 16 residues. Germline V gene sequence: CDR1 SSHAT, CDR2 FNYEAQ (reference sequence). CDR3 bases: TGTGCTAGCAGCTTAGGGTCTAACGGAGTCACAGATACGCAGTATTTT. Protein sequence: CASSLGSNGVTDTQYF.

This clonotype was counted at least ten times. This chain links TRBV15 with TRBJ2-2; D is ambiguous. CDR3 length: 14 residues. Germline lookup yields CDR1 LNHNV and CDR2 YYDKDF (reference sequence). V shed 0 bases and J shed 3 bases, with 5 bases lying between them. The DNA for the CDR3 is TGTGCCACCAGCAGAGATCCTTACACCGGGGAGCTGTTTTTT. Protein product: CATSRDPYTGELFF.

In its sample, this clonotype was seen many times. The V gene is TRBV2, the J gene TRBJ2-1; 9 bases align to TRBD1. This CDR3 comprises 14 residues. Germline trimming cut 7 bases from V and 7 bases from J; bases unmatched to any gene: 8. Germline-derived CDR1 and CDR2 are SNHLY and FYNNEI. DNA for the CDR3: TGTGCCAGCACCGGGACAGGGAGGACAAATGAGCAGTTCTTC. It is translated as CASTGTGRTNEQFF.

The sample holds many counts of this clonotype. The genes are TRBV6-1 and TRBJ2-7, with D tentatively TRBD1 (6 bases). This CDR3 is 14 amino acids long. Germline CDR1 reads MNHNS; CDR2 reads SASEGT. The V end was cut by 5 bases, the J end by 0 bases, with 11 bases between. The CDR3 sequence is CASSPRDTSYEQYF. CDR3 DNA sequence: TGTGCCAGCAGTCCACGGGACACCTCCTACGAGCAGTACTTC.

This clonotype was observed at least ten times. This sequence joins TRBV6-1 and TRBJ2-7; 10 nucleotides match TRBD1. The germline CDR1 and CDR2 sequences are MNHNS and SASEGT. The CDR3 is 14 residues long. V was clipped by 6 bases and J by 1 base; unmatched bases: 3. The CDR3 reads CASSWDRGSYEQYF. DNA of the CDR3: TGTGCCAGCAGCTGGGACAGGGGTTCCTACGAGCAGTACTTC.

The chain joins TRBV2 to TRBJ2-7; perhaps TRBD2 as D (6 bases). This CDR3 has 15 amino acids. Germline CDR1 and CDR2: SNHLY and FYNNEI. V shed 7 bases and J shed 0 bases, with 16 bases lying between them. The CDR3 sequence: CASNDGGTNSYEQYF. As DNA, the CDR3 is TGTGCCAGCAATGATGGGGGGACGAACTCCTACGAGCAGTACTTC.

The CDR3 sequence: CASSLALGEAFF. The CDR3 DNA reads as TGTGCCAGCAGCTTGGCCCTAGGTGAAGCTTTCTTT. The V gene is TRBV5-5, the J gene TRBJ1-1, with no clear D. CDR1 and CDR2 from the germline V gene are SGHKS and YYEKEE (reference sequence). The CDR3 spans 12 residues. The V end lost 0 bases, the J end lost 7 bases, and 7 bases lay between the germline ends.

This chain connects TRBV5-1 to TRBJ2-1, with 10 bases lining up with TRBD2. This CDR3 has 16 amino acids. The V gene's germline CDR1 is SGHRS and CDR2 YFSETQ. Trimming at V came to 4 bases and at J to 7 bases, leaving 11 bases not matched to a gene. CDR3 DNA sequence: TGCGCCAGCAGCCAGCAAAGCGGGAGGGCCATGAATGAGCAGTTCTTC. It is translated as CASSQQSGRAMNEQFF.

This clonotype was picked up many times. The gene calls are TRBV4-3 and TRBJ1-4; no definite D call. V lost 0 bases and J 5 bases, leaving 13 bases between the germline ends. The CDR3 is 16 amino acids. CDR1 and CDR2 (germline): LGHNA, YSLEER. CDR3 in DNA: TGCGCCAGCAGCCAAGATCCGGTAAACCGAAATGAAAAACTGTTTTTT. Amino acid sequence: CASSQDPVNRNEKLFF.

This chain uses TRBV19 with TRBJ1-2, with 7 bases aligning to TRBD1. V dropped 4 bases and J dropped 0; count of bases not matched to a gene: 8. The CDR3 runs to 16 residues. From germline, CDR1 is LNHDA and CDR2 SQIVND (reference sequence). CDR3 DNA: TGTGCCAGTAGTACCCATCGACAGGGACCTAACTATGGCTACACCTTC. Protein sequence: CASSTHRQGPNYGYTF.

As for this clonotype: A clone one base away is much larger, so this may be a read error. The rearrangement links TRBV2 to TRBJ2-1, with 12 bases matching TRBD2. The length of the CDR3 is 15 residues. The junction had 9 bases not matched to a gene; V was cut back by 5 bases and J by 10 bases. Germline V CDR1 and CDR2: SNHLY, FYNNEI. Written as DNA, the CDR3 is TGTGCCAGCAGTCCAATGACTAGCGGGAGAGGCGAGCAGTTCTTC. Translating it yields CASSPMTSGRGEQFF.

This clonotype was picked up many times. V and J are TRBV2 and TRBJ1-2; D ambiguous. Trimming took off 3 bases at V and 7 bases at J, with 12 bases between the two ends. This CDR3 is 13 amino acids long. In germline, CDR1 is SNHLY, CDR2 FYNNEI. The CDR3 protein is CASSESQYSGYTF. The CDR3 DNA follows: TGTGCCAGCAGTGAGTCGCAGTACAGTGGCTACACCTTC.

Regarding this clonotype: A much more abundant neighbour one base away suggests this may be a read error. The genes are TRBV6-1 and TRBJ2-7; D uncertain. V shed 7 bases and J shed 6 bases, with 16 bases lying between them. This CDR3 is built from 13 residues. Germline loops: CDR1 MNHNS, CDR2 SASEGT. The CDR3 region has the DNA TGTGCCAGCAACGGACCCCCCGGTCGCGAGCAGTACTTC. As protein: CASNGPPGREQYF.

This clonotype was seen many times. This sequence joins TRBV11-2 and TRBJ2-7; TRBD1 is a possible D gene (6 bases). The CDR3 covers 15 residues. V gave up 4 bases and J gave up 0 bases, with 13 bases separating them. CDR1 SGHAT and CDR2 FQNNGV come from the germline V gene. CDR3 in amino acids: CASSSVRGHSYEQYF. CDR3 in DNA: TGTGCCAGCAGCTCCGTCCGGGGACACTCCTACGAGCAGTACTTC.

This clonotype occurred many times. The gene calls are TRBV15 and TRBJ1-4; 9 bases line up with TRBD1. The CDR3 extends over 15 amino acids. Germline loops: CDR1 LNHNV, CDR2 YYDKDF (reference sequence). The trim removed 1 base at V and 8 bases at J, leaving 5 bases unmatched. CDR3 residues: CATSRGQGEEEKLFF. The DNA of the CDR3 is TGTGCCACCAGCAGAGGACAGGGGGAAGAGGAAAAACTGTTTTTT.

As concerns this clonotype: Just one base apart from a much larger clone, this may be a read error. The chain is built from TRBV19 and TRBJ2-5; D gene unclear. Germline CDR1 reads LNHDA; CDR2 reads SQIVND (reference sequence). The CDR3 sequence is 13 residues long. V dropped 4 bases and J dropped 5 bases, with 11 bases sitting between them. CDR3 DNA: TGTGCCAGTAGTAGCGGCATCCTGGAGACCCAGTACTTC. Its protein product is CASSSGILETQYF.

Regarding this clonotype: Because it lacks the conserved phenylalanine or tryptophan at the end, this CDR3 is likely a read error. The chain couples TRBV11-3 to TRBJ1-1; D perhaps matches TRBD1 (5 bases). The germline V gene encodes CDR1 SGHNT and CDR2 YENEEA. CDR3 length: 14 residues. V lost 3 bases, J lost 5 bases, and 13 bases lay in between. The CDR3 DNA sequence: TGTGCCAGCAGCTTGCTCGAGGGGAAGACTGAAGCTTTCCTT. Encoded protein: CASSLLEGKTEAFL.

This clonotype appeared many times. The CDR3 DNA sequence: TGTGCCAGTAGTATAGGGGAGAACAACGAGCAGTACTTC. Protein product: CASSIGENNEQYF. The chain recombines TRBV19 with TRBJ2-7, with a possible D match to TRBD2 (5 bases). Germline V gene data show CDR1 as LNHDA and CDR2 as SQIVND (reference sequence). Trimming shortened V by 1 base and J by 5 bases, and 9 bases separated the two germline ends. The CDR3 spans 13 residues.

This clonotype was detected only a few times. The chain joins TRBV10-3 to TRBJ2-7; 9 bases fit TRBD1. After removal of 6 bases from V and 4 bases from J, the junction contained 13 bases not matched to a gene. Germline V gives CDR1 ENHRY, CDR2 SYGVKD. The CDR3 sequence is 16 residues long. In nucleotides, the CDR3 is TGTGCCATCAGGACAGGGGGGAGCCTGCTTGAGTACGAGCAGTACTTC. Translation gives CAIRTGGSLLEYEQYF.

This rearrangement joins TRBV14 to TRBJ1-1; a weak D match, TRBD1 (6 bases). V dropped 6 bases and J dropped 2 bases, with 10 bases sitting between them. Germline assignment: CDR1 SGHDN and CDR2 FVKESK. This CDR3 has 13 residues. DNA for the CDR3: TGTGCCAGCAGTATGGACAGAAACACTGAAGCTTTCTTT. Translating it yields CASSMDRNTEAFF.